One sample yielded the 14 T cell receptor beta chains listed below, sequenced in a study of T cell repertoires in cytomegalovirus infection. Their antigens remain unidentified. TCRdb ran MiXCR on the reads and lists one entry per CDR3 protein. The table shows 110,000 to 150,000 distinct CDR3 sequences, with more than 25% occurring only once. Here the sequenced sample was CD8+ T cells from cultured PBMCs, taken from culture after CMV antigen stimulation. The receptors here all came from a human donor in good health (CMV status not recorded). Some clones in this sample may be carry-over from other donors' samples.

This clonotype is medium-sized within its sample. The gene calls are TRBV7-6 and TRBJ2-7; D is unclear. The CDR3 sequence is 14 residues long. The germline V gene has CDR1 SGHVS and CDR2 FNYEAQ. The germline V and J ends were trimmed by 4 bases and 0 bases, with 10 bases remaining between them. Written as DNA, the CDR3 is TGTGCCAGCAGCTCCGGCAGGAGCTCCTACGAGCAGTACTTC. Protein: CASSSGRSSYEQYF.

The rearrangement uses TRBV7-4 and TRBJ2-3; no reliable D call. Germline V gene sequence: CDR1 SGHVT, CDR2 SQSDAQ. V was trimmed by 4 bases and J by 6 bases, leaving 11 bases between them. The CDR3 spans 13 residues. The CDR3 is CASSSMGSDTQYF. The CDR3 nucleotides are TGTGCCAGCAGCTCGATGGGCAGTGATACGCAGTATTTT.

This clonotype was found many times. The chain combines TRBV5-4 with TRBJ2-7; 7 nucleotides line up with TRBD2. Germline CDR1 and CDR2: SGHNT and YYREEE (reference sequence). The CDR3 extends over 13 amino acids. With V trimmed by 4 bases and J by 3 bases, 4 bases remained unmatched. CDR3 nucleotides: TGTGCCAGCAGCCTGGGGAGGGACTACGAGCAGTACTTC. Its translation is CASSLGRDYEQYF.

This clonotype has a handful of counts. As DNA, the CDR3 is TGTGCCAGCAACAGTTGGAGCGATGAAAAACTGTTTTTT. Protein product: CASNSWSDEKLFF. This chain links TRBV2 with TRBJ1-4; D gene uncertain. Germline V gene data show CDR1 as SNHLY and CDR2 as FYNNEI. Trimming cost V 7 bases and J 6 bases, with 12 bases left between them. The CDR3 totals 13 residues.

This chain joins TRBV12-3 or TRBV12-4 and TRBJ2-2; maybe TRBD2 (5 bases). CDR3 size: 13 residues. Trimming pared 5 bases from V and 7 bases from J, leaving 11 bases between. CDR3 coding DNA: TGTGCCAGCAGTCCGGGATTAATCGGGGAGCTGTTTTTT. Encoded protein: CASSPGLIGELFF.

The chain couples TRBV5-5 to TRBJ2-3, with D possibly being TRBD2 (7 bases). Germline assignment: CDR1 SGHKS and CDR2 YYEKEE (reference sequence). This CDR3 spans 16 amino acids. V was pared by 4 bases and J by 2 bases, with 17 bases between. CDR3 protein: CASSRGEGHLTDTQYF. Here the CDR3 DNA reads TGTGCCAGCAGCCGAGGGGAGGGACACCTCACAGATACGCAGTATTTT.

This chain uses TRBV19 with TRBJ2-1; 7 nucleotides line up with TRBD2. The V gene end was trimmed by 7 bases and the J gene end by 7 bases; junction bases not matched to a gene: 10. Looked up from germline, CDR1 is LNHDA and CDR2 is SQIVND (reference sequence). The CDR3 sequence is 14 residues long. The CDR3, as DNA: TGTGCCAGTACCTCCGCGGGAGTTTTTAATGAGCAGTTCTTC. Translated: CASTSAGVFNEQFF. The full variable domain, with the rest looked up from reference TRBV19 and TRBJ2-1, is DGGITQSPKYLFRKEGQNVTLSCEQNLNHDAMYWYRQDPGQGLRLIYYSQIVNDFQKGDIAEGYSVSREKKESFPLTVTSAQKNPTAFYLCASTSAGVFNEQFFGPGTRLTVL.

CDR3 nucleotides: TGTGCCAGCAGCCCAGGAGGCTGGACAGGTATCTCTGGGGCCAACGTCCTGACTTTC. This gives the protein CASSPGGWTGISGANVLTF. The V and J genes are TRBV9 and TRBJ2-6; 7 positions agree with TRBD1. The CDR3 runs to 19 residues. Germline CDR1 SGDLS, CDR2 YYNGEE. The J segment lost 0 bases and the V segment lost 4 bases, leaving 13 bases of the junction unmatched.

This clonotype was observed a handful of times. The V and J genes are TRBV6-1 and TRBJ2-7, with TRBD2 as a possible D gene (6 bases). Between the trimmed V and J ends, which lost 1 base and 6 bases, there was a span of 13 bases. This CDR3 is 14 amino acids long. Germline V gene data show CDR1 as MNHNS and CDR2 as SASEGT. CDR3 loop: CASSEERANTEQYF. The CDR3 DNA is TGTGCCAGCAGTGAAGAGCGGGCCAACACCGAGCAGTACTTC.

This clonotype was counted ten times or more. V gene TRBV6-1 combines with J gene TRBJ2-3; D perhaps matches TRBD1 (5 bases). Germline CDR1 is MNHNS and CDR2 is SASEGT. The V end lost 0 bases, the J end lost 0 bases, and 13 bases lay between the germline ends. The CDR3 has 17 residues. CDR3 protein: CASSEALAGRSTDTQYF. In DNA, the CDR3 is TGTGCCAGCAGTGAAGCGCTGGCAGGGCGAAGCACAGATACGCAGTATTTT.

The chain employs TRBV27 and TRBJ2-5, with 9 bases lining up with TRBD2. CDR3 length: 18 amino acids. Looked up from germline, CDR1 is MNHEY and CDR2 is SMNVEV (reference sequence). V lost 3 bases to trimming and J lost 0 bases; unmatched junction nucleotides: 11. The CDR3 DNA reads as TGTGCCAGCAGTTTGGGGAGCGGGGGGTCTTGGTACCAAGAGACCCAGTACTTC. Amino acids: CASSLGSGGSWYQETQYF.

The chain couples TRBV12-3 or TRBV12-4 to TRBJ2-5; TRBD1 matches at 11 bases. This CDR3 contains 15 residues. The ends lost 1 base at V and 3 bases at J; junction bases unmatched: 1. The DNA for the CDR3 is TGTGCCAGCAGTTTAGGGACAGGGGGCGAAGAGACCCAGTACTTC. It yields the protein CASSLGTGGEETQYF.

CDR3 DNA sequence: TGTGCCAGCAGTCCTAACGGGGGAGTCACAGATACGCAGTATTTT. Residues: CASSPNGGVTDTQYF. The chain uses TRBV27 and TRBJ2-3; TRBD2 might be the D (6 bases). Germline CDR1 is MNHEY and CDR2 is SMNVEV (reference sequence). This CDR3 contains 15 residues. The V gene lost 5 bases and the J gene lost 2 bases, with 14 bases spanning the gap.

The V and J genes are TRBV7-6 and TRBJ2-3; D possibly corresponds to TRBD1 (5 bases). Germline V CDR1 and CDR2: SGHVS, FNYEAQ. Trimming stripped 5 bases from V and 4 bases from J, with 13 bases between. The CDR3 totals 14 residues. The CDR3 region is CASSPLSGPDTQYF. The CDR3 DNA is TGTGCCAGCAGCCCCCTATCAGGGCCAGATACGCAGTATTTT. The full variable domain, its missing parts supplied by reference TRBV7-6 and TRBJ2-3, is GAGVSQSPRYKVTKRGQDVALRCDPISGHVSLYWYRQALGQGPEFLTYFNYEAQQDKSGLPNDRFSAERPEGSISTLTIQRTEQRDSAMYRCASSPLSGPDTQYFGPGTRLTVL.